The sequence of this TCR beta chain was determined in a study of cytomegalovirus exposure and HLA in healthy donors. Germline CDR1 is MNHEY and CDR2 is SVGAGI. With 0 bases clipped from V and 4 bases from J, the junction kept 5 bases outside the gene matches. The CDR3 is 15 amino acids. In regard to this clone: The antigen remains undetermined.

Points from the study as a whole: Analysis performed later showed TCR beta chains linked to HLA being more clonally expanded than equally common others. The majority of TCR sequences were rare, yet some public TCRs appeared in many donors.

Use of 60 Vbeta and 13 Jbeta primers characterized the PCR. TCRdb keeps only in-frame clones here, not all; method: immunoSEQ multiplex PCR. The sample lists 75,000 to 90,000 clones; over 75% were seen once. The gene calls are TRBV6-5 and TRBJ1-2, with 7 bases that match TRBD1. Input material: PBMCs. This clonotype was obtained from a human donor in good health. The CDR3 DNA reads TGTGCCAGCAGTTACTCTGAGGGGGCCACCTATGGCTACACCTTC. This translates into CASSYSEGATYGYTF.